This TCR beta chain originates from a study of shared clonotypes between healthy human individuals. The method was immunoSEQ multiplex PCR; TCRdb's version includes in-frame clones alone and lacks a portion of them. The data hold approximately 100,000 clones, with approximately 70% observed a single time. CDR1 LNHNV and CDR2 YYDKDF come from the germline V gene (reference sequence). J gave up 2 bases and V 4 bases, and 4 bases lay outside the gene matches. This CDR3 contains 15 residues. This TCR was sampled from a woman aged 30 to 39 in good health. The sample comprised memory CD8+ T cells sorted from blood. Subset in this sample: CD45RO+ cells pooled with CCR7-negative TemRA cells. The chain joins TRBV15 to TRBJ2-4; 8 bases map to TRBD1. The CDR3 protein is CATSTRTGTKNIQYF. CDR3 nucleotides: TGTGCCACCAGCACTCGGACAGGGACCAAAAACATTCAGTACTTC.